This TCR beta chain appears in the sequencing data of a study of blood T cell repertoires in COVID-19. Some clones are missing from TCRdb's copy, which holds only in-frame ones; the method was immunoSEQ multiplex PCR. In the table there are about 400,000 clones, 65% to 90% of which are singletons. The CDR3 totals 18 residues. The V gene lost 5 bases and the J gene lost 3 bases, with 23 bases spanning the gap. The V gene's germline CDR1 is LNHDA and CDR2 SQIVND (reference sequence). The origin of this receptor is a woman aged 55-69 years with COVID-19, enrolled during active disease. This chain links TRBV19 with TRBJ2-1, with D unclear. The sequencing input was peripheral blood. CDR3 protein: CASSSKPNSHPRYNEQFF. In nucleotides, the CDR3 is TGTGCCAGTAGTTCCAAGCCCAATAGTCATCCCCGCTACAATGAGCAGTTCTTC. The full variable domain, rest sourced from reference TRBV19 and TRBJ2-1, is DGGITQSPKYLFRKEGQNVTLSCEQNLNHDAMYWYRQDPGQGLRLIYYSQIVNDFQKGDIAEGYSVSREKKESFPLTVTSAQKNPTAFYLCASSSKPNSHPRYNEQFFGPGTRLTVL.